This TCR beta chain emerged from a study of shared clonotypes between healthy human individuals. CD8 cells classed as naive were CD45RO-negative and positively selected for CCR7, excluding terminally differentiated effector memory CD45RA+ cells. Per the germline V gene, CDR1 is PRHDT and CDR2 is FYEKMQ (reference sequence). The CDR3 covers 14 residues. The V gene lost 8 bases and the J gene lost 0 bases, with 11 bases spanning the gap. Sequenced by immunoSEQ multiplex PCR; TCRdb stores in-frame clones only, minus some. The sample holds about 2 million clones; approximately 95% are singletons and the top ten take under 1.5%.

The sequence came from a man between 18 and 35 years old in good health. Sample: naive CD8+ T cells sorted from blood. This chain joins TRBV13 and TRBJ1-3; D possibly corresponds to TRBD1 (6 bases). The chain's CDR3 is CASSGGLSGNTIYF. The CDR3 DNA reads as TGTGCCAGCTCGGGGGGCCTCTCTGGAAACACCATATATTTT.